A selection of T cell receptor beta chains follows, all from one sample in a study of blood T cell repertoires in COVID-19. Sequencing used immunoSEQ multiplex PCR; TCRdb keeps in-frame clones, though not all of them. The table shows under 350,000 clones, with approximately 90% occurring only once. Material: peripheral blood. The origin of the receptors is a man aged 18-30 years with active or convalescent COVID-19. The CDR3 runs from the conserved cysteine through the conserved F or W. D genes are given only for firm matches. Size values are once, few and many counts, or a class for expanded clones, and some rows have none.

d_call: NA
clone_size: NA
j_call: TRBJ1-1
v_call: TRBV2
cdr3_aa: CASSEGVNTEAFF
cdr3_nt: TGTGCCAGCAGTGAGGGAGTGAACACTGAAGCTTTCTTT

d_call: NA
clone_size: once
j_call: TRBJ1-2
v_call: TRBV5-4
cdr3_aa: CASSLRGREDYGYTF
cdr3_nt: TGTGCCAGCAGCTTGAGGGGCAGGGAGGACTATGGCTACACCTTC

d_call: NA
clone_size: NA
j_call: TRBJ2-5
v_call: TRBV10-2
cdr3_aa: CASVKSGVVRETQYF
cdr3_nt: TGCGCCAGCGTGAAGTCCGGGGTCGTAAGGGAGACCCAGTACTTC

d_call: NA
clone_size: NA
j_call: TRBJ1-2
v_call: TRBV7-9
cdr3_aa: CASSLGQNYGYTF
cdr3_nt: TGTGCCAGCAGCTTGGGGCAGAACTATGGCTACACCTTC

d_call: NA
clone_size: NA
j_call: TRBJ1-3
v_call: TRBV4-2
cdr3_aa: CASSQEQSGNTIYF
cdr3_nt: TGTGCCAGCAGCCAAGAACAATCTGGAAACACCATATATTTT

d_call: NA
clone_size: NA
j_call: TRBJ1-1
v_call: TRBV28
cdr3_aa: CASSLSRTTPEAFF
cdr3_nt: TGTGCCAGCAGTCTCAGTCGGACAACGCCTGAAGCTTTCTTT

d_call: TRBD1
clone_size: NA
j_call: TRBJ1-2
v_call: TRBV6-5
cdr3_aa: CASSPRGQGYGYTF
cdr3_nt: TGTGCCAGCAGTCCCAGGGGGCAGGGCTATGGCTACACCTTC

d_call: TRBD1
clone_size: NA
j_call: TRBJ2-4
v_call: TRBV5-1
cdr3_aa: CASSLAGTGRDIQYF
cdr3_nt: TGCGCCAGCAGCCTCGCCGGGACAGGGAGGGACATTCAGTACTTC

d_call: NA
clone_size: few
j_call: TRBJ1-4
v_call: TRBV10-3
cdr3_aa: CAISAGGNEKLFF
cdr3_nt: TGTGCCATCAGTGCAGGAGGGAATGAAAAACTGTTTTTT

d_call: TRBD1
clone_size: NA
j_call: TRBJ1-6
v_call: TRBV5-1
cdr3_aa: CASTTRGQGDSPLHF
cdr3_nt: TGCGCCAGCACCACGAGGGGACAGGGGGATTCACCCCTCCACTTT

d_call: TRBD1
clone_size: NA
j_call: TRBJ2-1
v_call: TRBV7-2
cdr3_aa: CASSLRQGRRDEQFF
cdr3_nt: TGTGCCAGCAGCCTCCGACAGGGGAGGCGAGATGAGCAGTTCTTC

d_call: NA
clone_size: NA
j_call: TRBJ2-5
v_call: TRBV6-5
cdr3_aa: CASSYSWSYQETQYF
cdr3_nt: TGTGCCAGCAGTTACTCGTGGAGTTACCAAGAGACCCAGTACTTC

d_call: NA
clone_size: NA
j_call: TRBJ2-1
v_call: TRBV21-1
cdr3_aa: CASMRDRDPALVRLAYNEQFF
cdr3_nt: TGTGCCAGCATGCGGGACCGGGACCCAGCCTTAGTCCGTCTCGCCTACAATGAGCAGTTCTTC

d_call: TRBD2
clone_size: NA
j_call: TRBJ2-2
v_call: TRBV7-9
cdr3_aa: CASSWGLAGDTGELFF
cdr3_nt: TGTGCCAGCAGCTGGGGACTAGCGGGGGACACCGGGGAGCTGTTTTTT

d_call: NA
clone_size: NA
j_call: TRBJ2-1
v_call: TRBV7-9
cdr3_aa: CASSLRGDSYNEQFF
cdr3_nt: TGTGCCAGCAGCTTGCGTGGAGACTCCTACAATGAGCAGTTCTTC

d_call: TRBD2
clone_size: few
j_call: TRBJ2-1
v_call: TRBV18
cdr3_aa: CASSRGDTGLAGYNEQFF
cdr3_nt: TGTGCCAGCTCCCGGGGGGACACGGGACTAGCGGGGTACAATGAGCAGTTCTTC

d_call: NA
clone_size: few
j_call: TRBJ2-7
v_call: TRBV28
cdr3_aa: CASSLGQGYEQYF
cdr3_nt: TGTGCCAGCAGTTTGGGGCAGGGCTACGAGCAGTACTTC

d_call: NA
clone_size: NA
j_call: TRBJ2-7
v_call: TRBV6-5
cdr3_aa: CASRPIAGAYEQYF
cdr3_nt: TGTGCCAGCAGGCCAATCGCTGGAGCGTACGAGCAGTACTTC

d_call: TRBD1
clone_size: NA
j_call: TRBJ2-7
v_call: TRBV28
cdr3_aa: CASYGRQGLEQYF
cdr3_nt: TGTGCCAGCTATGGCCGACAGGGTCTGGAGCAGTACTTC

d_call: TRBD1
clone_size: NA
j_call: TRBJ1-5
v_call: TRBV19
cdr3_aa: CASQRGRQGNQPQHF
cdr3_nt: TGTGCCAGCCAACGGGGGCGACAGGGGAATCAGCCCCAGCATTTT

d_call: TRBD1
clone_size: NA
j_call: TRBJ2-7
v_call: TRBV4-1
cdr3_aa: CASSQDIGTGGVGQYF
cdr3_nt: TGCGCCAGCAGCCAAGATATAGGGACAGGGGGCGTAGGGCAGTACTTC

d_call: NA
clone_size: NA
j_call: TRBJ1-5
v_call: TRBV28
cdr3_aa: CASSFMRIQHF
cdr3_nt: TGTGCCAGCAGTTTTATGAGAATCCAGCATTTT

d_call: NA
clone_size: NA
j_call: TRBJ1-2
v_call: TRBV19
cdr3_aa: CASLGQASYGYTF
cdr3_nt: TGTGCCAGTCTGGGGCAGGCCTCCTATGGCTACACCTTC

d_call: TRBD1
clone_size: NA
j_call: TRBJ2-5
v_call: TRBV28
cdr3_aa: CASSLSGQGQKETQYF
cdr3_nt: TGTGCCAGCAGTTTGAGTGGACAGGGCCAAAAAGAGACCCAGTACTTC

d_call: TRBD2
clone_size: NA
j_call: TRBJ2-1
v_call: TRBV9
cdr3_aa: CASSPRSSGGFYEQFF
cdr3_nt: TGTGCCAGCAGCCCCCGGAGTAGCGGGGGGTTTTATGAGCAGTTCTTC

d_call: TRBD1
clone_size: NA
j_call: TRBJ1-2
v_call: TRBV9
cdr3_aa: CASSVVGRRDRENYGYTF
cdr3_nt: TGTGCCAGCAGCGTCGTTGGGCGACGGGACAGAGAGAACTATGGCTACACCTTC

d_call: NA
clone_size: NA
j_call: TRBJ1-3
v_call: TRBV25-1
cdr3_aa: CASSPTGGNTIYF
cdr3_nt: TGTGCCAGCAGTCCCACAGGGGGAAACACCATATATTTT

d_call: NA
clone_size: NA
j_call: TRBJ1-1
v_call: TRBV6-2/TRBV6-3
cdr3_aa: CASSYLATEAFF
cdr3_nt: TGTGCCAGCAGTTATTTGGCCACTGAAGCTTTCTTT

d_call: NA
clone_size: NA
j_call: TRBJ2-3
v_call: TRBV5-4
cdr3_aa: CASSLDRRSTDTQYF
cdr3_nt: TGTGCCAGCAGCCTCGACAGGAGGAGCACAGATACGCAGTATTTT

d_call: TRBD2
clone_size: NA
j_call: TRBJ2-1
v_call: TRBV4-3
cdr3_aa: CASSQTGGLAGEEQFF
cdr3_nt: TGCGCCAGCAGCCAGACTGGGGGACTAGCGGGAGAAGAGCAGTTCTTC

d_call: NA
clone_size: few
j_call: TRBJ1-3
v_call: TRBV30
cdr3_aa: CAWRGRESGNTIYF
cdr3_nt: TGTGCCTGGAGAGGCAGGGAATCTGGAAACACCATATATTTT

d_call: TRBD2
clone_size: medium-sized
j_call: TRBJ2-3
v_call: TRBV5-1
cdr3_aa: CASSLLGTSSFPIDTQYF
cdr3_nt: TGCGCCAGCAGCTTGCTCGGGACTAGCTCTTTCCCGATTGATACGCAGTATTTT

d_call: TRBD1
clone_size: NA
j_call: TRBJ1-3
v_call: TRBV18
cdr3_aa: CASSPAFRQGIAGNTIYF
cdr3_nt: TGTGCCAGCTCACCTGCGTTCCGACAGGGGATCGCTGGAAACACCATATATTTT

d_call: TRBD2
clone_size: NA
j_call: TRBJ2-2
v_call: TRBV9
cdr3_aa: CASSVAPASGTRIRELFF
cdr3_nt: TGTGCCAGCAGCGTAGCTCCGGCTAGCGGGACCAGAATCCGGGAGCTGTTTTTT

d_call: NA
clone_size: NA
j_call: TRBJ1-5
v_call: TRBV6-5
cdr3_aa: CASLTIQGSNQPQHF
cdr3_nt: TGTGCCAGCCTGACGATACAGGGAAGCAATCAGCCCCAGCATTTT

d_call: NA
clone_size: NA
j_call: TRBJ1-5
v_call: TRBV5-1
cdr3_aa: CASSSGPSGSQHF
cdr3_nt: TGCGCCAGCAGCTCCGGGCCCTCAGGGTCCCAGCATTTT

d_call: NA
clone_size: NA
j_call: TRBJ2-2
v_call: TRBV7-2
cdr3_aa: CASSPARGELFF
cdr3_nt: TGTGCCAGCAGCCCAGCTAGAGGGGAGCTGTTTTTT

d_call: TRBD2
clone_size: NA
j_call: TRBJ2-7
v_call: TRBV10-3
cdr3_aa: CAPRKGALAGDWYEQYF
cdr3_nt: TGTGCCCCAAGGAAGGGGGCCCTAGCGGGAGACTGGTACGAGCAGTACTTC